The sequence of this T cell receptor (beta chain) was determined in a study of cytotoxic CD8 clonotypes in ibrutinib-treated CLL. Across the whole study: Outcomes included around 25 partial and 2 complete responses; after median roughly 65 months, roughly 14 stayed remitted and about twelve progressed. Timing of response sample collection was a median around twelve months after treatment start, with a range of 6 to 36. Whole-study results and caveats: Public clonotypes were rare and shrank or held steady on treatment. At baseline, clonality was higher than in age-matched healthy donors and correlated with CD8+ counts.

Comment on this clone: The target antigen is unknown.

This CDR3 has 11 amino acids. CDR1 and CDR2 (germline): SGHTS, YDEGEE. V was cut by 4 bases and J by 8 bases, with 7 bases left in between. The table came from immunoSEQ multiplex PCR; TCRdb's copy has only in-frame clones and leaves some out. This table has over 200,000 clones, approximately 75% appearing once. The clonotype was recovered from a human donor with chronic lymphocytic leukemia. The starting material was PBMCs, obtained after 12 months of ibrutinib treatment. The rearrangement links TRBV5-8 to TRBJ2-1; D gene uncertain. The DNA for the CDR3 is TGTGCCAGCAGCCCGGCCCATGAGCAGTTCTTC. The encoded protein is CASSPAHEQFF.